This T cell receptor (beta chain) came from a study of T-cell reconstitution after alpha-beta-depleted transplantation in children. Unique molecular identifiers were incorporated during preparation of the TCRbeta library. TCRdb reanalysed the PCR reads using MiXCR and keeps one entry per CDR3 protein. Among approximately 200,000 distinct CDR3 sequences, about 14% were seen once, and the ten largest hold around 14%. Germline assignment: CDR1 SGHRS and CDR2 YFSETQ. This CDR3 contains 15 residues. Between the trimmed V and J ends, which lost 4 bases and 5 bases, there was a span of 15 bases. This clonotype was observed many times.

The chain couples TRBV5-1 to TRBJ2-2; possibly TRBD1 or TRBD2 for D (5 bases each). Sequencing was performed on PBMCs from the stem cell graft donor, taken from the stem cell graft. The source is a human donor who donated a stem cell graft to a child with acute lymphoblastic leukemia. In nucleotides, the CDR3 is TGCGCCAGCAGCCTTTCGGGGCTCACGACCGGGGAGCTGTTTTTT. As protein: CASSLSGLTTGELFF. The full variable domain, its missing parts supplied by reference TRBV5-1 and TRBJ2-2, is KAGVTQTPRYLIKTRGQQVTLSCSPISGHRSVSWYQQTPGQGLQFLFEYFSETQRNKGNFPGRFSGRQFSNSRSEMNVSTLELGDSALYLCASSLSGLTTGELFFGEGSRLTVL.